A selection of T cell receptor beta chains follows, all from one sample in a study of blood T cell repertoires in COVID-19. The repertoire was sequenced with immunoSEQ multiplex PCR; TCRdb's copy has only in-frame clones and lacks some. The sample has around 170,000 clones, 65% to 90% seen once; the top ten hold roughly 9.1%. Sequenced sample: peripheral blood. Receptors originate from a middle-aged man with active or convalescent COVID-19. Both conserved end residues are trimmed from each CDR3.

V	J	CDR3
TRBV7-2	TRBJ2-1	ASSPGQIGNEQF
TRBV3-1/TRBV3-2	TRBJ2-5	ASSPTSSRQETQY
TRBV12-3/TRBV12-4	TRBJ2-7	ASIQQGVYEQY
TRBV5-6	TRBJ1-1	ASSFPQTEAF
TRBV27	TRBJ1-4	ASSKGTGINEKLF
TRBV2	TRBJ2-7	ASTEGGLEQY
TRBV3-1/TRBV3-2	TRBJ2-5	ASSQVLRDRGRETQY
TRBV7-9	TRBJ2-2	ASSHFVGQAATGELF
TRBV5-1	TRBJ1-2	ASGTGNLNYGYT
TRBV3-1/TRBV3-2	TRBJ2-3	ASSQVGGSTDTQY
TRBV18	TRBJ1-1	ASSPVRDTEAF
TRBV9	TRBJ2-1	ASSVSEGGEREQF
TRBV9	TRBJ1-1	ASSVGTGNTEAF
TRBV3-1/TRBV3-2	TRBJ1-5	ASSQYGRGQPQH
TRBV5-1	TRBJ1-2	ASSLGTGGGYT
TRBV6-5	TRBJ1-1	ASINSRQGAYGAF
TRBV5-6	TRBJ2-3	ASSLLSGSFDTQY
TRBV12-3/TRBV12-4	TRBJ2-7	ASSLNRDYEQY
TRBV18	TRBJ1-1	ASSPRATEAF
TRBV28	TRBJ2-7	ASSLGLAGTYEQY
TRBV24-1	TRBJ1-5	ATGQGSNQPQH
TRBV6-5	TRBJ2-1	ASSYWSSYNEQF
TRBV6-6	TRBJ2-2	ASSTRDRGTGELF
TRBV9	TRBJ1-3	ASSVGRGFGNTIY
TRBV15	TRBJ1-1	ATSRDLRGEAF
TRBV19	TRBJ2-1	ASSIFSGSWNNEQF
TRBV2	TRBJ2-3	ASRRTSASDTQY
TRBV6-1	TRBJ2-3	ASSEYPTDTQY
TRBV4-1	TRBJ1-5	ASSQRDRGLGNQPQH
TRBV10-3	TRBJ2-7	AISGTGQGYEQY
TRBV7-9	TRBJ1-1	ASSLTVNTEAF
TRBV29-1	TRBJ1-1	SAGKGQPNTEAF
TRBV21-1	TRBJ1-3	ASSKDVVAGNTIY
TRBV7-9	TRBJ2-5	ASSYGTLKGETQY
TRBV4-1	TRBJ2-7	ASSQDLGSPYEQY
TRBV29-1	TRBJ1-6	SVGEQYNSPLH
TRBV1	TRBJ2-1	TSSQELGLAGGNEQF
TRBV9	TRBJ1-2	ASSETRGQDYGYT
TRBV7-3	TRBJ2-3	ASSLRGQGTSDTQY
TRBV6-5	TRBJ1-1	ASRGQFGQLKAF
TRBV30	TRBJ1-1	AWNWGQDTEAF
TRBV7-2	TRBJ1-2	ASSFLNRDGYT
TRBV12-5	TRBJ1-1	ASGLDGMSAEAF
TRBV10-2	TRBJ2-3	AIYNKQGNHTDTQY
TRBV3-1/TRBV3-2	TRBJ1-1	ASTMGLQNTEAF
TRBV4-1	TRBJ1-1	ASSQDQTVNTEAF
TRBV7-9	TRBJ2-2	ASSSARDRGTGELF
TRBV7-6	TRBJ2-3	ASSPSPGLVSDTQY
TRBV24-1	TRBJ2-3	ATSAGITDTQY